This T cell receptor beta chain was sequenced for a study of T cells in Graves' hyperthyroidism and ophthalmopathy. In the study overall: Peripheral blood was obtained at initial diagnosis, preceding any treatment. Broader study findings: Clonotypes that were expanded in thyroid above 0.001 mostly appeared in blood too.

In regard to this clonotype: Its matching antigen is unknown.

TCR beta CDR3 region amplification was performed from RNA transcripts. The HTBI primer set drove a first-round RT-PCR of the TCR CDR3. TCRdb passed the multiplex PCR reads through MiXCR, listing each CDR3 protein once. This sample carries under 450,000 distinct CDR3 sequences, 15% to 20% of them seen once, and the ten largest clones take 34%. V was cut by 5 bases and J by 1 base, with 11 bases left in between. CDR3 size: 14 residues. The germline V gene encodes CDR1 SGHTA and CDR2 FQGTGA. In patients aged 18 to 65, hyperthyroidism was newly diagnosed, with duration under 2 months. Pregnant or lactating patients were excluded, as were those with uncontrolled infection or other autoimmune disease.

The genes are TRBV7-3 and TRBJ2-5, with D possibly TRBD1 on 7 matching bases. Sequenced material: blood. The sequence was collected from a young woman with Graves' hyperthyroidism that later progressed to Graves' ophthalmopathy. CDR3 sequence: CASSPRGAQETQYF. CDR3 bases: TGTGCCAGCAGCCCCAGGGGGGCCCAAGAGACCCAGTACTTC.